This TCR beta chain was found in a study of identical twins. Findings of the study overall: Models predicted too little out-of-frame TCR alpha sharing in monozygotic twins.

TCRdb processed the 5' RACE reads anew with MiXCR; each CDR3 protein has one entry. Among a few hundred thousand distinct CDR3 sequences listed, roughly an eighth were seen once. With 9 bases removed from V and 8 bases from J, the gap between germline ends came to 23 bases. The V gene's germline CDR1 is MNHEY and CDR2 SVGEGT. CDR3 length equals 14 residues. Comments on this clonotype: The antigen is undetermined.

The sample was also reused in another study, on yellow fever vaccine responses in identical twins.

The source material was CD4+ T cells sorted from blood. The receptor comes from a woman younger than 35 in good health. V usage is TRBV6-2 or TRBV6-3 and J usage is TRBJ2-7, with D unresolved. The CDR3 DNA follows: TGTGCCAGTACGCTGGACGCTATTAAAGCTAAGCAGTACTTC. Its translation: CASTLDAIKAKQYF.